The entry that follows covers one TCR beta chain sequence. Its recognized antigen is unknown. There are no base qualities to consult, and no much larger clone falls within one base. The data belong to a study of OX40 agonist ivuxolimab in advanced cancers. For the wider study: Ivuxolimab was a fully human IgG2 agonistic monoclonal antibody targeting the costimulatory receptor OX40 (CD134). Intravenous ivuxolimab was administered to patients every 2 weeks at six dose levels: 0.01, 0.1, 0.3, 1.5, 3 and 10 mg/kg. Of the approximately 54 patients in dose escalation, about 20 had hepatocellular carcinoma, some 15 had melanoma, 9 had renal cell carcinoma and 9 had head and neck cancer. Partial responses were achieved by three dose-escalation patients, of whom one had hepatocellular carcinoma and two had cutaneous melanoma. The paper covers the monotherapy dose-escalation part of the phase I ivuxolimab trial, which included N of about 56 patients. Prior anti-PD-1, anti-PD-L1 or anti-CTLA-4 therapy was permitted, and checkpoint inhibitors had been received by about 37% of dose-escalation patients. In the dose-escalation cohort, 65% to 85% of patients were male, and the mean age was around 60 years with a range of roughly 20 to 85. Peripheral TCRbeta sequencing aimed to test whether ivuxolimab altered TCR sequence diversity and caused clonal T-cell expansion.

Trimming accounts for 1 base at V and 2 bases at J, while the number of junction bases matched to no gene is 4. Its CDR3 holds 15 amino acids, cysteine through phenylalanine. The entry retains the CDR3 DNA only, 45 bases that are in frame from base 1. The germline V gene yields MDHEN for CDR1 and SYDVKM for CDR2. Overall results and qualifications from the work: In the 0.1-3.0 mg/kg groups, partial responders were among the patients with the lowest normalized peripheral clonal expansion, particularly in CD8+ T cells. At doses of 0.1 to 3.0 mg/kg, clonal expansion of both CD4+ and CD8+ T cells in blood was seen between baseline and week 6. On average, CD8+ T cells showed more expanded clones than CD4+ T cells after ivuxolimab. The antigen specificity of the clonally expanded peripheral T cells was not determined. Low levels of normalized T-cell clonal expansion were also seen in some nonresponding patients.

Patients with autoimmune disease history or receiving systemic immunosuppression were excluded from the trial. Peripheral blood for TCR sequencing was collected from all dose cohorts at baseline, on cycle 4 day 1, and on cycle 7 day 1. Samples were obtained from an open-label, multicenter, first-in-human phase I dose-escalation trial of ivuxolimab. The trial enrolled adults with locally advanced or metastatic head and neck squamous cell, hepatocellular, melanoma or renal cell carcinoma. Before TCR sequencing, CD4+ and CD8+ T cells were separately sorted from peripheral blood. Genomic DNA was isolated from the sorted cells so that the TCRbeta CDR3 region could be sequenced. The immunoSEQ Assay was used for sequencing of TCRbeta CDR3 regions. Held by TCRdb, this immuneACCESS table contains in-frame sequences only and omits some clones. Under half of the omission traces to an unresolved V gene where checked; the cause of the rest is unknown. The sample table holds roughly 70,000 clones, of which around four fifths were seen once. The leading ten clones occupy about 0.41% of the sample.

Recombination linked TRBV28 to TRBJ1-2, with 7 bases aligning to TRBD1. The sequence derives from an adult with an advanced solid tumor such as melanoma, head and neck, liver or kidney cancer. Sequenced here: CD4+ or CD8+ T cells sorted from blood, sampled in a trial of the OX40 agonist ivuxolimab. The CDR3 loop reads CASSLYRGQNYGYTF. The DNA is as follows: TGTGCCAGCAGTTTATATAGGGGGCAAAACTATGGCTACACCTTC.